These 11 T cell receptor beta chains originate from one sample sequenced in a study of patients and donors after allogeneic stem cell transplantation. Each CDR3 protein gets one entry after TCRdb re-called the RT-PCR reads with MiXCR. The sample holds under 200,000 distinct CDR3 sequences, about 30% seen once. Specimen: blood, either unsorted or a sorted T cell fraction (not recorded which). These receptor sequences come from a human donor who was either an allogeneic HSCT recipient or a stem cell or donor lymphocyte infusion donor (not recorded which). It is not recorded whose cells these are; they may come from a transplant donor.

This chain uses TRBV12-3 or TRBV12-4 with TRBJ2-5, with unresolved D. CDR3 length equals 14 residues. Trimming cost V 2 bases and J 4 bases, with 11 bases left between them. CDR3 amino acids: CASSLSYGLETQYF. The CDR3 DNA reads TGTGCCAGCAGTTTAAGTTACGGGTTAGAGACCCAGTACTTC.

The rearrangement uses TRBV9 and TRBJ1-2, with TRBD1 identical over 12 bases. The CDR3 contains 16 residues. CDR1 is SGDLS and CDR2 is YYNGEE in the germline V gene. With 0 bases clipped from V and 7 bases from J, the junction kept 7 bases outside the gene matches. CDR3 sequence: CASSVALGQGATGYTF. CDR3 nucleotides: TGTGCCAGCAGCGTAGCCCTGGGACAGGGGGCGACTGGCTACACCTTC.

V and J are TRBV12-5 and TRBJ1-5; no definite D call. CDR3 length: 16 amino acids. Trimming cost V 1 base and J 9 bases, with 19 bases left between them. Germline-derived CDR1 and CDR2 are LGHNT and FRNRAP. CDR3 DNA: TGTGCTAGTGGTTTGGCTACATGGATTCAGAGACCGCCCCAGCATTTT. Translating it yields CASGLATWIQRPPQHF.

Notes on this clonotype: A clone one base away is much larger, so this may be a read error. The gene calls are TRBV5-8 and TRBJ1-2; 11 bases match TRBD1. The CDR3 extends over 15 amino acids. CDR1 SGHTS and CDR2 YDEGEE come from the germline V gene. The CDR3: CASCLGTGGYRGYTF. The CDR3 DNA sequence: TGTGCCAGCTGCTTGGGGACAGGGGGGTATCGCGGCTACACCTTC.

The rearrangement joins TRBV24-1 to TRBJ2-7, with TRBD1 matching over 10 bases. V gave up 10 bases and J gave up 6 bases; unmatched junction bases: 11. The CDR3 covers 14 residues. CDR1 and CDR2 from the germline V gene are KGHDR and SFDVKD. The DNA for the CDR3 is TGTGCCACGAATTTGTCGGGACAGGGGTCCGAGCAGTACTTC. Translating gives CATNLSGQGSEQYF.

The chain joins TRBV6-5 to TRBJ2-7; possibly TRBD1 or TRBD2 for D (5 bases each). This CDR3 contains 15 residues. V was trimmed by 4 bases and J by 7 bases, leaving 20 bases between them. Germline V gives CDR1 MNHEY, CDR2 SVGAGI. Here the CDR3 DNA reads TGTGCCAGCAGTTTGTCCCGGGACCTAAAAGGGGAGCAGTACTTC. It codes for CASSLSRDLKGEQYF.

The chain has TRBV4-1 and TRBJ2-2; 11 nucleotides align to TRBD2. CDR1 is MGHRA and CDR2 is YSYEKL in the germline V gene. This CDR3 has 16 residues. V gave up 4 bases and J gave up 4 bases; unmatched junction bases: 5. DNA of the CDR3: TGCGCCAGCAGCCGCACAGGGACTAGCGGCACCGGGGAGCTGTTTTTT. Translated: CASSRTGTSGTGELFF.

This clonotype was detected a few times. The V and J genes are TRBV2 and TRBJ2-2; the D gene is possibly TRBD1 (6 bases). This CDR3 comprises 14 residues. V lost 6 bases and J 6 bases, leaving 14 bases between the germline ends. Germline CDR1 and CDR2: SNHLY and FYNNEI. The CDR3 protein is CASRELGGAGELFF. For the CDR3, the DNA is TGTGCCAGCAGGGAACTAGGGGGAGCCGGGGAGCTGTTTTTT.

This clonotype occurred a few times. The chain links TRBV7-3 to TRBJ1-3, with no clear D. Germline V gene sequence: CDR1 SGHTA, CDR2 FQGTGA. V gave up 0 bases and J gave up 2 bases, with 5 bases separating them. This CDR3 has 14 residues. CDR3 DNA sequence: TGTGCCAGCAGCTTAACAGGGCCTGGAAACACCATATATTTT. It encodes CASSLTGPGNTIYF.

The rearrangement links TRBV7-3 to TRBJ1-4; a weak D match, TRBD1 (6 bases). The germline V gene encodes CDR1 SGHTA and CDR2 FQGTGA. CDR3 length: 18 residues. V shed 5 bases and J shed 0 bases, with 19 bases lying between them. CDR3: CASSPREGDRATNEKLFF. DNA of the CDR3: TGTGCCAGCAGCCCTCGGGAGGGGGATAGGGCAACTAATGAAAAACTGTTTTTT.

V and J are TRBV15 and TRBJ2-5, with TRBD2 matching over 7 bases. The germline CDR1 and CDR2 sequences are LNHNV and YYDKDF (reference sequence). This CDR3 is built from 15 residues. V lost 0 bases, J lost 1 base, and 2 bases stayed unmatched. CDR3 in amino acids: CATSREASGQETQYF. The CDR3 DNA sequence: TGTGCCACCAGCAGAGAGGCTAGCGGCCAAGAGACCCAGTACTTC.